This T cell receptor beta chain originates from a study of PD-1 blockade in classical Hodgkin lymphoma. The study's findings and limits: Possible causes of repertoire differences, disease activity or prior therapy, remain undefined. Newly diagnosed patients had baseline TCR diversity that was reportedly lower than that of healthy donors. Before treatment, complete responders showed about the same diversity as newly diagnosed patients.

Some clones are missing from TCRdb's copy, which holds only in-frame ones; the method was immunoSEQ multiplex PCR. This table holds tens of thousands of clones, more than 70% found once. With no exception, relapse followed autologous stem cell transplantation in all patients, and brentuximab vedotin exposure varied. Progressive disease, partial response or complete response was each patient's best response. V lost 6 bases, J lost 5 bases, and 19 bases lay in between. CDR1 is MNHEY and CDR2 is SVGAGI in the germline V gene. The CDR3 has 15 residues. Notes on this clone: Its antigen is unidentified.

The chain carries TRBV6-5 and TRBJ2-5; tentatively, D is TRBD1 (6 bases). The source is a human donor with classical Hodgkin lymphoma. The source material was peripheral blood mononuclear cells (PBMCs), sampled at baseline. This CDR3 reads CASRPITGNGETQYF. DNA for the CDR3: TGTGCCAGCAGACCCATTACAGGGAATGGGGAGACCCAGTACTTC.